The 23 T cell receptor beta chains below all came from one sample that was sequenced in a study of cytomegalovirus exposure and HLA in healthy donors. PCR was performed using 60 Vbeta and 13 Jbeta primers. TCRdb's table, derived via immunoSEQ multiplex PCR, lists solely in-frame clones and lacks some. This sample lists 80,000 to 100,000 clones; its ten largest clones have 3% to 4%. The sample consisted of PBMCs. Receptors were obtained from a woman in her twenties or thirties in good health and CMV-seronegative.

In nucleotides, the CDR3 is TGTGCCAGCAGTTTCCGTCCGGGGGAAGCTTTCTTT. As protein: CASSFRPGEAFF. J is TRBJ1-1 and V is TRBV27, with unresolved D. The V gene lost 3 bases and the J gene lost 8 bases, with 10 bases spanning the gap. Germline CDR1 MNHEY, CDR2 SMNVEV (reference sequence). This CDR3 contains 12 residues.

The V gene is TRBV5-5, the J gene TRBJ2-3; D is undetermined. Germline CDR1 and CDR2: SGHKS and YYEKEE (reference sequence). With 2 bases removed from V and 1 base from J, the gap between germline ends came to 8 bases. The CDR3 covers 14 residues. CDR3 region: CASSFTPGTDTQYF. The CDR3 nucleotides read TGTGCCAGCAGCTTTACACCAGGCACAGATACGCAGTATTTT.

The genes are TRBV27 and TRBJ2-7; weak D call: TRBD2 (5 bases). From germline, CDR1 is MNHEY and CDR2 SMNVEV (reference sequence). The CDR3 length is 15 residues. Deletions cut 4 bases from V and 5 bases from J, with 18 bases between. Written as DNA, the CDR3 is TGTGCCAGCAGTTACACCGCCTCCCCTAGCCACGAGCAGTACTTC. Translated, it gives CASSYTASPSHEQYF.

J is TRBJ1-1 and V is TRBV4-1; TRBD1 might be the D (5 bases). CDR3 length equals 14 residues. Germline V CDR1 and CDR2: MGHRA, YSYEKL. V was cut by 1 base and J by 7 bases, with 13 bases left in between. The CDR3 DNA sequence: TGCGCCAGCAGCCAAGCAGGGCAGATGGATGAAGCTTTCTTT. It is translated as CASSQAGQMDEAFF.

J is TRBJ1-1 and V is TRBV5-4, with a tentative D call TRBD1 (6 bases). Trimming removed 4 bases from V and 6 bases from J, with 22 bases in between. The CDR3 consists of 16 residues. Germline V CDR1 and CDR2: SGHNT, YYREEE (reference sequence). CDR3 sequence (DNA): TGTGCCAGCAGCGCGGGAGCGGCAGGGGCAGACGCTGAAGCTTTCTTT. It yields the protein CASSAGAAGADAEAFF.

The chain has TRBV18 and TRBJ1-1; D might be TRBD1 (5 bases). The V gene's germline CDR1 is KGHSH and CDR2 LQKENI. This CDR3 is 12 amino acids long. The V end was cut by 4 bases, the J end by 5 bases, with 8 bases between. The chain's CDR3 is CASSRQTTEAFF. Written as DNA, the CDR3 is TGTGCCAGCTCACGACAGACAACTGAAGCTTTCTTT.

V gene TRBV15 combines with J gene TRBJ1-1; a possible D gene is TRBD1 (5 bases). The CDR3 extends over 16 amino acids. V lost 0 bases, J lost 4 bases, and 15 bases lay in between. Per germline, CDR1 LNHNV and CDR2 YYDKDF (reference sequence). This CDR3 reads CATSRDWRQPGTEAFF. In nucleotides, the CDR3 is TGTGCCACCAGCAGAGATTGGCGACAGCCGGGCACTGAAGCTTTCTTT.

The chain carries TRBV2 and TRBJ2-3, with a tentative D call TRBD2 (5 bases). This CDR3 is 14 amino acids long. V lost 6 bases, J lost 3 bases, and 13 bases lay in between. The germline V gene has CDR1 SNHLY and CDR2 FYNNEI. This chain's CDR3 is CASSPTGLTDTQYF. The DNA for the CDR3 is TGTGCCAGCAGCCCCACGGGGTTGACAGATACGCAGTATTTT.

The genes are TRBV9 and TRBJ2-4; D remains unclear. Trimming left V 4 bases short and J 0 bases short, with 8 bases between. The length of the CDR3 is 14 residues. Germline loops: CDR1 SGDLS, CDR2 YYNGEE. The CDR3 loop is CASSPKLAKNIQYF. The CDR3 coding sequence is TGTGCCAGCAGCCCAAAACTAGCCAAAAACATTCAGTACTTC.

The chain combines TRBV5-1 with TRBJ2-5, with 8 bases fitting TRBD2. V was pared by 5 bases and J by 4 bases, with 7 bases of the junction left unmatched. In germline, CDR1 is SGHRS, CDR2 YFSETQ. CDR3 length: 14 residues. The CDR3 here is CASSREGGGETQYF. The CDR3 DNA follows: TGCGCCAGCAGTCGGGAGGGGGGCGGAGAGACCCAGTACTTC.

This chain uses TRBV5-8 with TRBJ1-6; 7 bases match TRBD1. With V trimmed by 0 bases and J by 10 bases, 10 bases remained unmatched. Per germline, CDR1 SGHTS and CDR2 YDEGEE. This CDR3 region has 16 residues. The chain's CDR3 is CASSLARDRLGSPLHF. CDR3 bases: TGTGCCAGCAGCTTGGCCCGGGACAGATTAGGATCACCCCTCCACTTT.

This chain joins TRBV27 and TRBJ2-5, with 14 bases fitting TRBD2. The germline V gene has CDR1 MNHEY and CDR2 SMNVEV (reference sequence). The CDR3 totals 16 residues. The V segment lost 4 bases and the J segment 5 bases; nucleotides outside the gene matches: 6. CDR3 bases: TGTGCCAGCAGTTCCCGCCGACTAGCGGGAGGGGAGACCCAGTACTTC. Amino acid sequence: CASSSRRLAGGETQYF.

This rearrangement joins TRBV6-1 to TRBJ2-7; D remains ambiguous. Trimming removed 6 bases at V and 6 bases at J, with 6 bases between. From germline, CDR1 is MNHNS and CDR2 SASEGT. The CDR3 has 10 amino acids. The CDR3: CASSSREQYF. The CDR3 coding sequence is TGTGCCAGCAGCAGTCGCGAGCAGTACTTC.

The V gene is TRBV30, the J gene TRBJ1-2; 7 bases fit TRBD1. CDR3 size: 13 residues. Per germline, CDR1 GTSNPN and CDR2 SVGIG (reference sequence). V was pared by 4 bases and J by 6 bases, with 8 bases of the junction left unmatched. The CDR3 bases are TGTGCCTGGAAAGAGGGGGCGTTTGATGGCTACACCTTC. This codes for CAWKEGAFDGYTF.

V gene TRBV2 combines with J gene TRBJ1-5; 7 positions agree with TRBD1. Trimming cost V 4 bases and J 4 bases; bases outside gene matches: 4. This CDR3 is built from 14 residues. CDR1 is SNHLY and CDR2 is FYNNEI in the germline V gene. The CDR3 sequence is CASSGGTENQPQHF. The CDR3 nucleotides read TGTGCCAGCAGTGGGGGGACAGAGAATCAGCCCCAGCATTTT. The full variable domain, rest sourced from reference TRBV2 and TRBJ1-5, is EPEVTQTPSHQVTQMGQEVILRCVPISNHLYFYWYRQILGQKVEFLVSFYNNEISEKSEIFDDQFSVERPDGSNFTLKIRSTKLEDSAMYFCASSGGTENQPQHFGDGTRLSIL.

The J gene is TRBJ1-3, the V gene TRBV28; 9 bases fit TRBD1. The CDR3 sequence is 16 residues long. Per germline, CDR1 MDHEN and CDR2 SYDVKM. With 4 bases clipped from V and 8 bases from J, the junction kept 12 bases outside the gene matches. The CDR3 protein is CASSSSGQGRVDTIYF. DNA for the CDR3: TGTGCCAGCAGTTCATCCGGACAGGGGAGAGTCGACACCATATATTTT.

V and J are TRBV27 and TRBJ1-2; D is unresolved. Germline V gives CDR1 MNHEY, CDR2 SMNVEV (reference sequence). The CDR3 is 17 residues long. The V end was cut by 1 base, the J end by 4 bases, with 19 bases between. CDR3: CASSLLVSGSPFYGYTF. In DNA, the CDR3 is TGTGCCAGCAGTTTATTAGTTTCCGGGAGCCCTTTCTATGGCTACACCTTC.

The rearrangement links TRBV27 to TRBJ2-5, with 8 bases fitting TRBD1. The J call could be wrong; TRBJ2-7 is a better fit for the DNA end. CDR1 and CDR2 (germline): MNHEY, SMNVEV (reference sequence). The CDR3 has 14 residues. CDR3 coding DNA: TGTGCCAACGAGGGGGACAGGTCCTTCTACGAGCAGTACTTC. This sequence encodes CANEGDRSFYEQYF.

DNA of the CDR3: TGTGCCAGCAGTACTGCCGGGACTTTTTACAATGAGCAGTTCTTC. This encodes CASSTAGTFYNEQFF. J is TRBJ2-1 and V is TRBV2, with D possibly TRBD2 on 6 matching bases. The CDR3 is 15 amino acids. The germline V and J ends were trimmed by 5 bases and 4 bases, with 15 bases remaining between them. Per the germline V gene, CDR1 is SNHLY and CDR2 is FYNNEI.

The chain has TRBV10-3 and TRBJ1-1, with D possibly matching TRBD1 (6 bases). The ends were cut back, 0 bases at V and 6 bases at J, with 11 bases in the middle. The CDR3 runs to 14 residues. Germline CDR1 reads ENHRY; CDR2 reads SYGVKD. The CDR3 is CAISESTGGSEAFF. The CDR3 bases are TGTGCCATCAGTGAGTCGACGGGGGGCTCTGAAGCTTTCTTT.

The rearrangement joins TRBV5-8 to TRBJ2-1; TRBD1 is a possible D gene (6 bases). Trimming shortened V by 2 bases and J by 12 bases, and 15 bases separated the two germline ends. Germline values: CDR1 SGHTS, CDR2 YDEGEE. The CDR3 spans 13 residues. CDR3 DNA: TGTGCCAGCAGCTTAGCCGACAGGCAGGGGCAGTTCTTC. This gives the protein CASSLADRQGQFF.

The rearrangement links TRBV7-9 to TRBJ1-2, with D perhaps TRBD1 (5 bases). V lost 5 bases to trimming and J lost 4 bases, with 17 bases between them. CDR3 size: 15 residues. Germline V gene sequence: CDR1 SEHNR, CDR2 FQNEAQ (reference sequence). CDR3 residues: CASSHRQGGSYGYTF. The DNA for the CDR3 is TGTGCCAGCAGCCACCGGCAGGGAGGATCCTATGGCTACACCTTC.

Points on this clone: The junction differs from germline at one of its ends, possibly a read error. Other nucleotide sequences from this sample produce the same CDR3. The chain is built from TRBV2 and TRBJ2-2; 7 nucleotides agree with TRBD1. Germline V lookup: CDR1 SNHLY, CDR2 FYNNEI. This CDR3 spans 14 amino acids. CDR3 DNA: TGTGCCACCCGGCAGGGGGAGAACACCGGGGAACTGTTTTTT. This encodes CATRQGENTGELFF.